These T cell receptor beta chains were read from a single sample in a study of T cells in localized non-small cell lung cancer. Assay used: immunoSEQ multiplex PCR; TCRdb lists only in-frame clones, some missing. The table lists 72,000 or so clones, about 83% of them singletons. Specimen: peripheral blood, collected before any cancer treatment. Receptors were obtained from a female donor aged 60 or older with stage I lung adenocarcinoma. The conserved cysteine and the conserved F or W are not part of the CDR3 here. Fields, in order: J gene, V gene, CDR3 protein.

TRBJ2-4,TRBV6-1,ASSEALTGVKNIQY
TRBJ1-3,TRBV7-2,ASSLRGQSGNTIY
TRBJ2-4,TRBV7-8,ASSLGGAKNIQY
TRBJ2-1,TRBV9,ASRPVGGAYNEQF
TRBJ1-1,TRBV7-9,ASSPSGNTEAF
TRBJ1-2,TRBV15,ATSRDPGDGYT
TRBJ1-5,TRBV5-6,ASSKDRGSLEQPQH
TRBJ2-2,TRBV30,AWTLVGGELF
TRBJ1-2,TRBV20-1,SAEGAHGYT
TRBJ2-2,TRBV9,ASSPGHDTGELF
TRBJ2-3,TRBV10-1,ASSESRKGSDTQY
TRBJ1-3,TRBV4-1,ASSLGGMGESGNTIY
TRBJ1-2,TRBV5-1,ASSLEGGVYGYT
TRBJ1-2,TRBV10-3,AISESNPSNYGYT
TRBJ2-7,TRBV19,ASSIWSGASSYEQY
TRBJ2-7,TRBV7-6,ASSLGTGGGDEQY
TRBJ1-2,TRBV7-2,ASSRWEGQGGYT
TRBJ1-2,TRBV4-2,ASSQDPGQGGYT
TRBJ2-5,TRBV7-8,ASSLVGYSGETQY
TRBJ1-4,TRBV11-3,ASSSLRDTKGLRGKLF
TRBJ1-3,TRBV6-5,ASRRTDSGNTIY
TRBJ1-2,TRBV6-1,ASSPGQANYGYT
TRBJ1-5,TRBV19,ASSMGTGARSEH
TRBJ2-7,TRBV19,ASSRTGTNYEQY
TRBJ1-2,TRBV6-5,ASSFGQDYGYT
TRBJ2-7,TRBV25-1,ASSVAGGTGEQY
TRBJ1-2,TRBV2,ASRALGQSNYGYT
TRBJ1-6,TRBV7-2,ASSFRSPNSPLH
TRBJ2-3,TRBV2,ASKRRWSDTQY
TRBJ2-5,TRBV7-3,ASSPYSRETQY
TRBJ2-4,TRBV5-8,ASSLALWGGLAKNIQY
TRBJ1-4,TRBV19,ASSTQGLLNEKLF
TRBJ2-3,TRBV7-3,ASSLIGGTDTQY
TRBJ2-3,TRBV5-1,ASSLGRFTDTQY
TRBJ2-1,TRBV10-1,ASSESIGQGKNEQF
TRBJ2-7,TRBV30,AWSHKTYEQY
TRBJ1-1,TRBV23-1,ASTFGRNILNTEAF
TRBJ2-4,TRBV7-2,ASSLDAGAKNIQY
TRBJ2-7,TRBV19,ASKSGDSLSHEQY
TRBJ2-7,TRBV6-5,ASSYGPSGEQY
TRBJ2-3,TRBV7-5,ARSLVGTCTDTQY
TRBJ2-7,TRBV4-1,ASSPSLAGGYEQY
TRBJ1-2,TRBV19,ASSIPPGVVNGYT
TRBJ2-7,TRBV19,ASSMGGLAGDPYEQY
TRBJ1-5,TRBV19,ASSPIGVGRNQPQH
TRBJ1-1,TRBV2,ASGQGARNTEAF
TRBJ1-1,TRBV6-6,ASSTQGAVEAF
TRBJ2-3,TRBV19,ASSMGGQGARSTDTQY
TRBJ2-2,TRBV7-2,ASSSTTSGTGELF
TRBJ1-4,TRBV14,ASSQVNSRNEKLF
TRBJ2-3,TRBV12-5,ASTRDSPLDTQY
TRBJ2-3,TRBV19,ASSMRTGGDTQY
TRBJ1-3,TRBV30,AWNPAQGGSGNTIY
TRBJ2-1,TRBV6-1,ASSVTSGGAWNEQF
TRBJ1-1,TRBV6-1,ASTSTDHTEAF
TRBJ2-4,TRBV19,ASAPPGWNIQY
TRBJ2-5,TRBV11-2,ASSLVGSGGETQY
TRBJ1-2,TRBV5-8,ASSLEGTRTAYGYT